What follows are 16 T cell receptor beta chains derived from one specimen sequenced in a study of blood T cell repertoires in COVID-19. Method: immunoSEQ multiplex PCR; TCRdb's copy keeps in-frame clones and lacks some. The table has roughly 260,000 clones, roughly 87% seen once. The specimen sequenced was PBMCs or T cells enriched from blood (not recorded which). These receptors all come from a woman in her twenties or thirties with acute COVID-19.

This clone came up once. V and J are TRBV28 and TRBJ1-5; D might be TRBD1 (6 bases). This CDR3 is 15 amino acids long. CDR1 MDHEN and CDR2 SYDVKM come from the germline V gene. V was trimmed by 6 bases and J by 0 bases, leaving 12 bases between them. Here the CDR3 DNA reads TGTGCCAGCAGAACGGACAGCCATAGCAATCAGCCCCAGCATTTT. The encoded protein is CASRTDSHSNQPQHF. The full variable domain, rest sourced from reference TRBV28 and TRBJ1-5, is DVKVTQSSRYLVKRTGEKVFLECVQDMDHENMFWYRQDPGLGLRLIYFSYDVKMKEKGDIPEGYSVSREKKERFSLILESASTNQTSMYLCASRTDSHSNQPQHFGDGTRLSIL.

V gene TRBV6-2 or TRBV6-3 combines with J gene TRBJ1-1, with 9 bases identical to TRBD1. This CDR3 contains 16 residues. Trimming at V came to 6 bases and at J to 2 bases, leaving 10 bases not matched to a gene. Germline CDR1 is MNHEY and CDR2 is SVGEGT. This CDR3 is CASSPTGTGYNTEAFF. CDR3 coding DNA: TGTGCCAGCAGCCCTACCGGGACAGGGTATAACACTGAAGCTTTCTTT.

The V and J genes are TRBV30 and TRBJ1-6, with D unresolved. Between the trimmed V and J ends, which lost 2 bases and 10 bases, there was a span of 12 bases. This CDR3 has 13 amino acids. Germline V gives CDR1 GTSNPN, CDR2 SVGIG (reference sequence). The CDR3 loop is CAWSPRIGSPLHF. For the CDR3, the DNA is TGTGCCTGGAGTCCACGGATCGGGTCACCCCTCCACTTT.

The rearrangement uses TRBV6-2 or TRBV6-3 and TRBJ2-3; 7 bases are shared with TRBD1. J gave up 7 bases and V 5 bases, and 9 bases lay outside the gene matches. There are 14 residues in the CDR3. Germline V CDR1 and CDR2: MNHEY, SVGEGT. The DNA for the CDR3 is TGTGCCAGCAGTCCCTGGACAGGCCTAAATACGCAGTATTTT. The encoded protein is CASSPWTGLNTQYF.

The chain employs TRBV5-4 and TRBJ2-5; D might be TRBD1 (5 bases). CDR1 and CDR2 (germline): SGHNT, YYREEE (reference sequence). The CDR3 has 14 amino acids. V lost 4 bases to trimming and J lost 4 bases, with 14 bases between them. CDR3: CASSQQGSVETQYF. For the CDR3, the DNA is TGTGCCAGCAGCCAGCAGGGATCAGTAGAGACCCAGTACTTC. Full variable domain (rest looked up from reference TRBV5-4 and TRBJ2-5): ETGVTQSPTHLIKTRGQQVTLRCSSQSGHNTVSWYQQALGQGPQFIFQYYREEENGRGNFPPRFSGLQFPNYSSELNVNALELDDSALYLCASSQQGSVETQYFGPGTRLLVL.

This chain links TRBV19 with TRBJ1-5, with a weak D call TRBD1 (6 bases). The CDR3 consists of 15 residues. Trimming took off 6 bases at V and 7 bases at J, with 19 bases between the two ends. The V gene's germline CDR1 is LNHDA and CDR2 SQIVND (reference sequence). The CDR3 DNA sequence: TGTGCCAGTAGGACCGGGACAAAACTAGGGCAGCCCCAGCATTTT. This gives the protein CASRTGTKLGQPQHF.

The rearrangement links TRBV5-1 to TRBJ2-5; D is perhaps TRBD2 (5 bases). V shed 4 bases and J shed 5 bases, with 12 bases lying between them. Per germline, CDR1 SGHRS and CDR2 YFSETQ. The CDR3 covers 13 residues. CDR3 nucleotide sequence: TGCGCCAGCAGCCCCACGGGGATGGAGACCCAGTACTTC. Amino acids: CASSPTGMETQYF.

CDR3 amino acids: CASSPFNSPYPRNQPQHF. The CDR3 region has the DNA TGTGCCAGCTCTCCCTTCAATTCCCCCTACCCCCGCAATCAGCCCCAGCATTTT. The chain couples TRBV18 to TRBJ1-5; D remains unclear. Germline V gives CDR1 KGHSH, CDR2 LQKENI. The CDR3 contains 18 residues. The V end was cut by 6 bases, the J end by 2 bases, with 23 bases between.

The table lists this clone with a few counts. The genes are TRBV2 and TRBJ1-5, with D maybe TRBD1 (6 bases). V lost 3 bases, J lost 4 bases, and 13 bases lay in between. The CDR3 length is 15 residues. CDR1 SNHLY and CDR2 FYNNEI come from the germline V gene. The CDR3 sequence: CASSDVRGGNQPQHF. As DNA, the CDR3 is TGTGCCAGCAGTGACGTCAGGGGTGGAAATCAGCCCCAGCATTTT.

In this sample, this clone turned up once. The chain is built from TRBV7-2 and TRBJ1-2, with D uncertain. V shed 1 base and J shed 3 bases, with 12 bases lying between them. The CDR3 length is 15 residues. The germline CDR1 and CDR2 sequences are SGHTA and FQGNSA. Here the CDR3 reads CASSLGYSKYYGYTF. The CDR3 DNA follows: TGTGCCAGCAGCTTAGGGTATAGCAAATACTATGGCTACACCTTC.

This chain connects TRBV4-1 to TRBJ2-7; D call uncertain. The CDR3 runs to 13 residues. From germline, CDR1 is MGHRA and CDR2 YSYEKL. V was clipped by 0 bases and J by 3 bases, with 6 bases between them. Here the CDR3 DNA reads TGCGCCAGCAGCCAAGAAGCAGGCTACGAGCAGTACTTC. As protein: CASSQEAGYEQYF.

This clone was detected a few times. This chain joins TRBV28 and TRBJ2-1; no clear D. Germline V gene sequence: CDR1 MDHEN, CDR2 SYDVKM. Trimming shortened V by 5 bases and J by 14 bases, and 16 bases separated the two germline ends. The CDR3 has 12 residues. In nucleotides, the CDR3 is TGTGCCAGCAGTCCAAACTCGTTGCCGGAGTTCTTC. Translation gives CASSPNSLPEFF.

This chain links TRBV28 with TRBJ1-4; D is unresolved. V lost 5 bases to trimming and J lost 8 bases, with 21 bases between them. The CDR3 runs to 16 residues. From germline, CDR1 is MDHEN and CDR2 SYDVKM. In DNA form, the CDR3 reads TGTGCCAGCAGTGGCCATGGGCTGGGTTTAGAAGAAAAACTGTTTTTT. Translating gives CASSGHGLGLEEKLFF.

The V call is TRBV19, the J call TRBJ1-2, with 7 bases fitting TRBD1. Unmatched junction bases numbered 2, after V lost 4 bases and J lost 3 bases. The CDR3 consists of 13 residues. Germline CDR1 is LNHDA and CDR2 is SQIVND (reference sequence). The CDR3: CASSTGTDYGYTF. The CDR3 DNA sequence: TGTGCCAGTAGTACCGGGACAGACTATGGCTACACCTTC.

The CDR3 region is CASSESRQITDTQYF. The CDR3 coding sequence is TGCGCCAGCAGTGAGTCGAGGCAGATCACAGATACGCAGTATTTT. The chain joins TRBV10-1 to TRBJ2-3, with D unresolved. Trimming left V 0 bases short and J 2 bases short, with 9 bases between. Per germline, CDR1 WNHNN and CDR2 SYGVQD (reference sequence). The CDR3 contains 15 residues.

The V and J genes are TRBV5-1 and TRBJ2-3, with a weak D call TRBD2 (5 bases). V gave up 7 bases and J gave up 0 bases, with 12 bases separating them. CDR1 SGHRS and CDR2 YFSETQ come from the germline V gene. The CDR3 is made up of 14 amino acids. This CDR3 reads CASEADGSTDTQYF. CDR3 sequence (DNA): TGCGCCAGCGAAGCGGACGGTAGCACAGATACGCAGTATTTT.